Given below is one TCR beta chain in context. The antigen remains undetermined. These data are taken from a study of graft-versus-host responses after intestinal transplantation. In the study overall: Multivisceral, liver-intestinal, or isolated intestinal transplants were received by the recipients. Anti-thymocyte globulin induction preceded two to four years of tacrolimus and steroid maintenance in all recipients.

Assay: immunoSEQ multiplex PCR; the TCRdb copy retains only in-frame clones and omits some. The table has some 85,000 clones, around 92% seen once. Germline CDR1 reads LNHDA; CDR2 reads SQIVND (reference sequence). CDR3 length equals 15 residues. This chain uses TRBV19 with TRBJ2-5; 8 bases fit TRBD1. The DNA matches TRBJ2-7 better at its end, which makes the J call doubtful. The source of this sequence is a human donor who was the organ donor for an intestinal transplant. The sequences come from unstimulated CD8+ T cells sorted from spleen or lymph node cells, collected before transplant. The CDR3 sequence is CASSITPGQAYEQYF. Written as DNA, the CDR3 is TGTGCCAGTAGTATAACCCCGGGACAGGCCTACGAGCAGTACTTC.